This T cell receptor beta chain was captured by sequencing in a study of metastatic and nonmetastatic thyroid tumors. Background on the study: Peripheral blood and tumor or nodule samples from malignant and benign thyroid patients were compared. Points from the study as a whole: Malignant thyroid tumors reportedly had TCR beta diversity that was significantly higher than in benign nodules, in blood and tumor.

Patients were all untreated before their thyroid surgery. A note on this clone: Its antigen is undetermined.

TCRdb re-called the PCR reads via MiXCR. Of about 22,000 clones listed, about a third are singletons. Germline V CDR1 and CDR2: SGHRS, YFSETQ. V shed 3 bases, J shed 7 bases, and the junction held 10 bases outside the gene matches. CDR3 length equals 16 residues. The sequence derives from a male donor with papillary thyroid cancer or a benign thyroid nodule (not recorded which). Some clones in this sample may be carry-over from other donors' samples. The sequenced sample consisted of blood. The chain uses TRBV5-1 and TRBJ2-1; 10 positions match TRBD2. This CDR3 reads CASSSEAGGLRNEQFF. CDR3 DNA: TGCGCCAGCAGCTCGGAAGCGGGAGGGCTTAGGAATGAGCAGTTCTTC.